A selection of T cell receptor beta chains follows, all from one sample in a study of blood T cell repertoires in COVID-19. Only in-frame clones appear in the TCRdb table, and some are missing; sequencing was by immunoSEQ multiplex PCR. This table holds approximately 200,000 clones, 80% to 90% found once. The sample consisted of PBMCs or T cells enriched from blood (not recorded which). All receptors come from a man younger than 40 in a cohort exposed to, infected with or recovered from COVID-19 (not recorded which). CDR3s include the opening cysteine and the closing phenylalanine or tryptophan. A D gene is named only where the DNA matches it firmly. Some rows mark clone size as missing; the rest say once, few, many or name a class of expanded clone.

TRBJ2-5 | TRBV11-1 | TRBD2 | - | CASSQSSGSDQETQYF | TGTGCCAGCAGCCAGTCCAGCGGGAGTGATCAAGAGACCCAGTACTTC
TRBJ2-2 | TRBV11-2 | - | - | CASSFRPTQSLNTGELFF | TGTGCCAGCAGCTTCCGACCTACACAGAGCTTGAACACCGGGGAGCTGTTTTTT
TRBJ2-7 | TRBV6-5 | TRBD2 | - | CASHRLAGNEQYF | TGTGCCAGCCACAGACTAGCGGGAAACGAGCAGTACTTC
TRBJ2-1 | TRBV7-9 | - | - | CASSLSSYNEQFF | TGTGCCAGCAGCTTGAGTTCCTACAATGAGCAGTTCTTC
TRBJ2-7 | TRBV29-1 | - | few | CSATAGLEQYF | TGCAGCGCCACGGCAGGACTCGAGCAGTACTTC
TRBJ1-1 | TRBV25-1 | - | - | CASSESGGLVTEAFF | TGTGCCAGCAGTGAATCCGGAGGGTTGGTCACTGAAGCTTTCTTT
TRBJ2-5 | TRBV7-3 | - | - | CASSLTGGKDSRTQYF | TGTGCCAGCAGCTTAACGGGAGGCAAAGACTCCCGTACGCAGTACTTC
TRBJ2-2 | TRBV19 | - | few | CASSISRGTNTGELFF | TGTGCCAGTAGTATAAGCCGGGGGACGAACACCGGGGAGCTGTTTTTT
TRBJ1-5 | TRBV28 | - | - | CASSFYHRGTNNQPQHF | TGTGCCAGCAGTTTTTATCATCGTGGGACTAACAATCAGCCCCAGCATTTT
TRBJ1-4 | TRBV27 | - | - | CASSLSGGPRRLEKLFF | TGTGCCAGCAGTTTATCAGGGGGACCCAGAAGGCTCGAAAAACTGTTTTTT
TRBJ1-1 | TRBV28 | - | - | CASSLVPDTNLNTEAFF | TGTGCCAGCAGCCTTGTGCCCGACACGAACTTGAACACTGAAGCTTTCTTT
TRBJ1-3 | TRBV29-1 | - | once | CSVEDRGGNTIYF | TGCAGCGTTGAAGATCGAGGGGGAAACACCATATATTTT
TRBJ1-1 | TRBV7-9 | - | - | CASSLAGSSGAFF | TGTGCCAGCAGCTTAGCGGGGAGCTCTGGAGCTTTCTTT
TRBJ2-5 | TRBV7-9 | TRBD2 | - | CASSLIFSGRPQETQYF | TGTGCCAGCAGCTTGATTTTTAGCGGGAGGCCGCAAGAGACCCAGTACTTC
TRBJ2-1 | TRBV5-1 | - | - | CASNTYDTSIVSEQFF | TGCGCCAGCAACACATACGATACTAGCATTGTCTCCGAGCAGTTCTTC
TRBJ2-3 | TRBV5-1 | TRBD2 | - | CASSYLGLAGSTDTQYF | TGCGCCAGCAGCTATCTCGGACTAGCGGGAAGCACAGATACGCAGTATTTT
TRBJ1-1 | TRBV5-4 | TRBD1 | - | CASSQGQGRTEAFF | TGTGCCAGCAGCCAAGGACAGGGACGTACTGAAGCTTTCTTT
TRBJ2-2 | TRBV4-1 | - | - | CASSHQRADINTGELFF | TGCGCCAGCAGCCATCAGCGGGCGGACATCAACACCGGGGAGCTGTTTTTT
TRBJ2-7 | TRBV5-5 | - | - | CASSYRDFRGYEQYF | TGTGCCAGCAGCTACCGGGACTTCCGGGGTTACGAGCAGTACTTC
TRBJ1-5 | TRBV24-1 | TRBD1 | - | CATSAGQGFSQPQHF | TGTGCCACCAGTGCGGGACAGGGGTTCAGTCAGCCCCAGCATTTT
TRBJ2-7 | TRBV5-4 | - | - | CASSLANLRGGGEQYF | TGTGCCAGCAGCCTAGCTAATCTGCGGGGAGGGGGAGAGCAGTACTTC
TRBJ1-2 | TRBV24-1 | - | once | CATSVGLSGYTF | TGTGCCACCAGCGTGGGGCTCAGTGGCTACACCTTC
TRBJ1-2 | TRBV28 | - | - | CASSSTGPNYGYTF | TGTGCCAGCAGTAGCACAGGGCCGAACTATGGCTACACCTTC
TRBJ2-1 | TRBV28 | TRBD2 | - | CASSSSLAREVSYNEQFF | TGTGCCAGCAGTTCTTCCTTAGCTCGGGAGGTTTCCTACAATGAGCAGTTCTTC
TRBJ2-5 | TRBV7-2 | TRBD1 | - | CASTSLNWTGQETQYF | TGTGCCAGCACCTCTCTTAATTGGACAGGCCAAGAGACCCAGTACTTC
TRBJ1-4 | TRBV6-5 | TRBD1 | - | CASSYWGQGNEKLFF | TGTGCCAGCAGTTATTGGGGACAGGGAAATGAAAAACTGTTTTTT
TRBJ1-1 | TRBV28 | - | - | CASALGQKINTEAFF | TGTGCCAGTGCTTTAGGACAGAAGATCAACACTGAAGCTTTCTTT
TRBJ1-1 | TRBV6-5 | - | - | CASSRGSKNTEAFF | TGTGCCAGCTCCAGGGGATCCAAGAACACTGAAGCTTTCTTT
TRBJ2-5 | TRBV18 | TRBD1 | - | CASSQGQAPETQYF | TGTGCCAGCTCCCAAGGACAGGCCCCCGAGACCCAGTACTTC
TRBJ1-1 | TRBV28 | - | - | CASSLGGHLNTEAFF | TGTGCCAGCAGTTTAGGCGGGCACCTGAACACTGAAGCTTTCTTT
TRBJ2-5 | TRBV24-1 | TRBD1 | - | CATSDFTGVVETQYF | TGTGCCACCAGTGATTTTACAGGGGTTGTGGAGACCCAGTACTTC
TRBJ2-3 | TRBV6-5 | TRBD1 | - | CASSLGTGGTDTQYF | TGTGCCAGCAGCCTAGGGACAGGGGGCACAGATACGCAGTATTTT
TRBJ1-1 | TRBV12-3/TRBV12-4 | TRBD1 | - | CASGTGDPEAFF | TGTGCCAGCGGTACAGGGGATCCTGAAGCTTTCTTT
TRBJ2-7 | TRBV28 | - | - | CATLSRGAYEQYF | TGTGCCACCCTCAGCCGGGGTGCCTACGAGCAGTACTTC
TRBJ1-2 | TRBV24-1 | TRBD1 | few | CATSDTGGTGRNYGYTF | TGTGCCACCAGTGATACCGGGGGGACAGGGCGCAACTATGGCTACACCTTC
TRBJ1-1 | TRBV12-3/TRBV12-4 | - | - | CASSTIGRDAFF | TGTGCCAGCAGCACCATCGGGAGGGACGCTTTCTTT
TRBJ1-2 | TRBV6-1 | - | - | CASSESSGLGYTF | TGTGCCAGCAGTGAAAGCTCAGGGCTCGGCTACACCTTC
TRBJ1-2 | TRBV24-1 | TRBD1 | - | CATSARQGSYGYTF | TGTGCCACCAGTGCCAGACAGGGTTCTTATGGCTACACCTTC
TRBJ2-5 | TRBV5-6 | TRBD1 | - | CASRSTGNVKETQYF | TGTGCCAGCAGATCGACAGGGAATGTAAAAGAGACCCAGTACTTC
TRBJ1-5 | TRBV6-5 | TRBD1 | - | CASSPTGGQPQHF | TGTGCCAGCAGTCCGACAGGGGGTCAGCCCCAGCATTTT
TRBJ1-1 | TRBV6-5 | TRBD1 | - | CASRDRAGRGEAFF | TGTGCCAGCAGGGACAGGGCGGGGAGGGGTGAAGCTTTCTTT
TRBJ2-1 | TRBV7-9 | - | - | CASSLEAYNEQFF | TGTGCCAGCAGCTTAGAAGCTTACAATGAGCAGTTCTTC
TRBJ2-7 | TRBV29-1 | TRBD1 | - | CSVAVQGAGSYEQYF | TGCAGCGTTGCTGTCCAGGGGGCAGGTAGTTACGAGCAGTACTTC
TRBJ1-1 | TRBV6-5 | - | - | CASRRRVTMNTEAFF | TGTGCCAGCAGACGCAGGGTAACAATGAACACTGAAGCTTTCTTT
TRBJ2-2 | TRBV6-2/TRBV6-3 | TRBD2 | - | CASSYGLAGAGGELFF | TGTGCCAGCAGTTACGGACTAGCGGGAGCCGGCGGGGAGCTGTTTTTT